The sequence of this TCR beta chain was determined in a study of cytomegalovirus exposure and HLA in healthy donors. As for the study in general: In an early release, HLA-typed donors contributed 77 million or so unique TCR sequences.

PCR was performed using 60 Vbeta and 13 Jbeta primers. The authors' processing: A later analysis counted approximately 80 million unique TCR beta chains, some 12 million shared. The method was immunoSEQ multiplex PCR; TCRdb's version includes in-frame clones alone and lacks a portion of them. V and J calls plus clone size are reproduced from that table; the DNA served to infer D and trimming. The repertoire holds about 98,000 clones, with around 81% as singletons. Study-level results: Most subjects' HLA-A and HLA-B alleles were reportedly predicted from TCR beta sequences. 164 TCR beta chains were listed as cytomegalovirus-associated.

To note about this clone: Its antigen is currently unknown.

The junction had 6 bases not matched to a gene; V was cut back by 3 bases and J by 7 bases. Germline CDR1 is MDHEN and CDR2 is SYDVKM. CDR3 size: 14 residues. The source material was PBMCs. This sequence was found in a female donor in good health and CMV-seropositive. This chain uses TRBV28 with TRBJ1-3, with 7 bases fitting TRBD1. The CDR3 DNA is TGTGCCAGCAGTTTCACGACAGGGAGTAACACCATATATTTT. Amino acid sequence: CASSFTTGSNTIYF.